This entry lists 22 T cell receptor beta chains sequenced from one sample in a study of Graves' ophthalmopathy and Graves' hyperthyroidism (dated by TCRdb to the late 2010s). Data came from an Illumina HiSeq 2000. For repertoire sequencing, the TCR beta CDR3 regions were amplified from RNA transcripts. HTBI primers and the Qiagen OneStep RT-PCR kit were used in a first-round RT-PCR, which was followed by a second-round multiplex PCR, size selection and purification. The raw public reads went through TCRdb reprocessing: fastp at Q25, MiXCR clone calling, in-frame beta chains kept. Entries are consolidated by CDR3 protein sequence, retaining the most common genes and DNA. Counted in this sample were 400,000 or so distinct CDR3 sequences; approximately 15% of them appeared once. The top ten hold roughly 7% of the sample. Material: peripheral blood. Receptor source: a woman aged 18-30 years with stable Graves' hyperthyroidism. Donor details come from another sample of the same person, matched by shared clones.

With regard to this clonotype: A much larger clone lies a single base off, so this may be a read error. The CDR3 carries no conserved terminal phenylalanine or tryptophan, so it likely arises from a read error. The chain recombines TRBV20-1 with TRBJ1-1; a possible D gene is TRBD1 (5 bases). The CDR3 loop spans 14 amino acids. Trimming took 4 bases from V and 4 from J, leaving 16 bases between them. The V gene's germline CDR1 is DFQATT and CDR2 SNEGSKA (reference sequence). Here the CDR3 reads CSANDPRVVTEAFV. The CDR3, as DNA: TGCAGTGCTAACGATCCCAGGGTGGTCACTGAAGCTTTCGTT.

This clonotype is a singleton in its sample. The rearrangement links TRBV12-3 or TRBV12-4 to TRBJ1-2; the D is unclear. The CDR3 loop spans 13 amino acids. Trimming took 1 base from V and 8 from J, leaving 11 bases between them. The DNA of the CDR3 is TGTGCCAGCAGTTTAGAGGGCGGAGGGGGCTACACCTTC. Translation gives CASSLEGGGGYTF.

Only one count was recorded for this clonotype. The gene calls are TRBV12-3 or TRBV12-4 and TRBJ2-7; 9 bases map to TRBD2. This CDR3 comprises 16 residues. V trimming: 6 bases; J trimming: 0 bases; junction bases outside the gene matches: 9. CDR3 sequence: CASRLTSGSPSYEQYF. CDR3 coding DNA: TGTGCCAGCAGGCTGACTAGCGGCAGCCCCTCCTACGAGCAGTACTTC.

This clonotype showed up just a few times. The chain joins TRBV7-3 to TRBJ1-1; a weak D match, TRBD1 (5 bases). With 1 base removed from V and 3 bases from J, the gap between germline ends came to 24 bases. CDR1 and CDR2 from the germline V gene are SGHTA and FQGTGA. The CDR3 has 19 residues. Here the CDR3 DNA reads TGTGCCAGCAGCTTAATTAATCTCCGATTAAGCAGGGTCCACACTGAAGCTTTCTTT. Its protein product is CASSLINLRLSRVHTEAFF.

This clonotype has just a few counts. The genes are TRBV7-9 and TRBJ1-1; 10 bases map to TRBD1. The ends lost 5 bases at V and 6 bases at J; junction bases unmatched: 9. The CDR3 has 15 residues. The germline V gene has CDR1 SEHNR and CDR2 FQNEAQ (reference sequence). CDR3 residues: CASSPRTGGTPEAFF. The CDR3 bases are TGTGCCAGCAGCCCCAGGACAGGGGGAACCCCTGAAGCTTTCTTT.

This clonotype was observed many times. The V gene is TRBV10-1, the J gene TRBJ1-6, with D hard to call. The CDR3 is 14 amino acids. Germline V gene lookup returns CDR1 WNHNN and CDR2 SYGVQD (reference sequence). The ends were cut back, 7 bases at V and 2 bases at J, with 9 bases in the middle. DNA for the CDR3: TGCGCCAGCACCAATGCCCCCTATAATTCACCCCTCCACTTT. Protein sequence: CASTNAPYNSPLHF.

In this sample, this clonotype turned up many times. The rearrangement uses TRBV6-2 or TRBV6-3 and TRBJ2-2, with no clear D. Germline lookup yields CDR1 MNHEY and CDR2 SVGEGT. This CDR3 has 12 amino acids. Trimming shortened V by 3 bases and J by 8 bases, and 7 bases separated the two germline ends. This chain's CDR3 is CASSYIPGELFF. The CDR3 region has the DNA TGTGCCAGCAGTTATATCCCGGGGGAGCTGTTTTTT.

The chain couples TRBV6-2 or TRBV6-3 to TRBJ2-2; TRBD2 agrees at 8 bases. Germline V gene data show CDR1 as MNHEY and CDR2 as SVGEGT. There are 17 residues in the CDR3. The V and J ends lost 5 bases and 4 bases, in that order; junction bases with no gene match: 12. CDR3 DNA sequence: TGTGCCAGCAGTAACCCCTCGGGCGGGAGGATCACCGGGGAGCTGTTTTTT. Protein sequence: CASSNPSGGRITGELFF.

Many counts were recorded for this clonotype. V is TRBV7-2 and J is TRBJ2-7; no clear D. Per germline, CDR1 SGHTA and CDR2 FQGNSA. Trimming took off 3 bases at V and 2 bases at J, with 8 bases between the two ends. The CDR3 consists of 13 residues. The CDR3 loop reads CASSLADTYEQYF. The CDR3 region has the DNA TGTGCCAGCAGCTTGGCAGATACCTACGAGCAGTACTTC.

This clonotype was recorded many times. The gene calls are TRBV28 and TRBJ2-5; D might be TRBD1 (6 bases). Trimming removed 1 base from V and 7 bases from J, with 13 bases in between. Germline CDR1 is MDHEN and CDR2 is SYDVKM. The CDR3 is 14 amino acids. CDR3 sequence reads: CASSLFTGLATQYF. CDR3 in DNA: TGTGCCAGCAGTTTATTTACAGGGCTCGCGACCCAGTACTTC.

Of note for this clonotype: A read error is possible here, since a much larger clone lies one base away. The chain links TRBV3-1 to TRBJ2-5, with no clear D. The germline CDR1 and CDR2 sequences are LGHDT and YNNKEL (reference sequence). Trimming shortened V by 1 base and J by 1 base, and 7 bases separated the two germline ends. The CDR3 has 14 residues. In DNA, the CDR3 is TGTGCCAGCAGCCAAGGCCCGGGCCAAGAGACCCAGTACTTC. Translating it yields CASSQGPGQETQYF.

Concerning this clonotype itself: This clone may be a read error of a much larger clone one base away. V and J are TRBV6-2 or TRBV6-3 and TRBJ2-7; D perhaps matches TRBD1 (6 bases). The CDR3 sequence is 14 residues long. Looked up from germline, CDR1 is MNHEY and CDR2 is SVGEGT. The CDR3 reads CASSLSGTNNERYF. In DNA, the CDR3 is TGTGCCAGCAGTTTGTCCGGGACAAACAACGAGCGGTACTTC.

J is TRBJ1-5 and V is TRBV20-1; D is uncertain. Trimming stripped 4 bases from V and 0 bases from J, with 16 bases between. The CDR3 has 16 amino acids. In germline, CDR1 is DFQATT, CDR2 SNEGSKA (reference sequence). The CDR3 DNA follows: TGCAGTGCTAAGGCCCTGGGCGAGGGTAGCAATCAGCCCCAGCATTTT. Protein product: CSAKALGEGSNQPQHF.

In this sample, this clonotype turned up many times. The CDR3 DNA reads as TGTGCCAGCAGTGAGAGGAATTGGTACCAAGAGACCCAGTACTTC. This sequence encodes CASSERNWYQETQYF. The chain is built from TRBV2 and TRBJ2-5; no definite D call. Germline CDR1 SNHLY, CDR2 FYNNEI. Trimming pared 3 bases from V and 0 bases from J, leaving 11 bases between. There are 15 residues in the CDR3.

This clonotype was detected ten times or more. The chain links TRBV12-3 or TRBV12-4 to TRBJ1-2; D call uncertain. V gave up 4 bases and J gave up 1 base, with 13 bases separating them. The CDR3 sequence is 15 residues long. CDR3 in amino acids: CASSYRTWNNYGYTF. The CDR3 nucleotides read TGTGCCAGCAGTTATCGTACCTGGAATAACTATGGCTACACCTTC.

The chain uses TRBV6-1 and TRBJ2-5; weak D call: TRBD2 (5 bases). The CDR3 has 15 amino acids. The V and J ends lost 7 bases and 2 bases respectively, with 17 bases between them. Germline lookup yields CDR1 MNHNS and CDR2 SASEGT. CDR3: CASKHRSSQQETQYF. The CDR3 region has the DNA TGTGCCAGCAAACACCGGTCTAGCCAACAAGAGACCCAGTACTTC.

The table lists this clonotype with many counts. Here the CDR3 reads CASTILRPRGTTEAFF. For the CDR3, the DNA is TGTGCCAGCACCATATTACGTCCCAGGGGCACCACTGAAGCTTTCTTT. The chain joins TRBV11-1 to TRBJ1-1; D is perhaps TRBD1 (6 bases). The CDR3 sequence is 16 residues long. V was trimmed by 7 bases and J by 4 bases, leaving 22 bases between them. The V gene's germline CDR1 is SGHAT and CDR2 FQDESV (reference sequence). The full variable domain, completed using reference TRBV11-1 and TRBJ1-1, is EAEVAQSPRYKITEKSQAVAFWCDPISGHATLYWYRQILGQGPELLVQFQDESVVDDSQLPKDRFSAERLKGVDSTLKIQPAELGDSAMYLCASTILRPRGTTEAFFGQGTRLTVV.

This clonotype came up many times. The chain employs TRBV12-3 or TRBV12-4 and TRBJ2-7, with a weak D call TRBD2 (5 bases). The CDR3 is 11 residues long. V was trimmed by 6 bases and J by 4 bases, leaving 7 bases between them. CDR3 in amino acids: CASRRGYEQYF. CDR3 coding DNA: TGTGCCAGCAGGCGAGGGTACGAGCAGTACTTC.

The sample holds many counts of this clonotype. The genes are TRBV19 and TRBJ1-2; the D gene is possibly TRBD1 (5 bases). Trimming pared 8 bases from V and 3 bases from J, leaving 22 bases between. The germline gives CDR1 LNHDA, CDR2 SQIVND (reference sequence). The CDR3 runs 16 residues. CDR3 region: CASSYRDGGLDYGYTF. CDR3 DNA sequence: TGTGCCAGTTCCTACCGGGACGGAGGTTTAGACTATGGCTACACCTTC.

Many counts were recorded for this clonotype. CDR3 bases: TGTGCCAGTATCTCTCCCGGGACAGGGGGGCGCGGCTACACCTTC. Translation: CASISPGTGGRGYTF. The V call is TRBV19, the J call TRBJ1-2; TRBD1 aligns across 11 bases. The CDR3 spans 15 residues. V dropped 7 bases and J dropped 8; count of bases not matched to a gene: 12. Germline loops: CDR1 LNHDA, CDR2 SQIVND (reference sequence).

The J gene is TRBJ2-2, the V gene TRBV24-1; D may be TRBD1 or TRBD2 (5 bases each). The CDR3 runs 13 residues. V gave up 9 bases and J gave up 2 bases, with 9 bases separating them. Germline CDR1 KGHDR, CDR2 SFDVKD. The CDR3 bases are TGTGCCACCGGGACCCTCAACACCGGGGAGCTGTTTTTT. This sequence encodes CATGTLNTGELFF.

This clonotype was recorded once. The chain couples TRBV6-1 to TRBJ1-1, with 9 positions matching TRBD1. V gave up 8 bases and J gave up 6 bases; unmatched junction bases: 10. Germline CDR1 and CDR2: MNHNS and SASEGT. The CDR3 is 14 amino acids. In DNA form, the CDR3 reads TGTGCCAGCCCTAATCCGGGACAGGGACCTGAAGCTTTCTTT. Its protein product is CASPNPGQGPEAFF.